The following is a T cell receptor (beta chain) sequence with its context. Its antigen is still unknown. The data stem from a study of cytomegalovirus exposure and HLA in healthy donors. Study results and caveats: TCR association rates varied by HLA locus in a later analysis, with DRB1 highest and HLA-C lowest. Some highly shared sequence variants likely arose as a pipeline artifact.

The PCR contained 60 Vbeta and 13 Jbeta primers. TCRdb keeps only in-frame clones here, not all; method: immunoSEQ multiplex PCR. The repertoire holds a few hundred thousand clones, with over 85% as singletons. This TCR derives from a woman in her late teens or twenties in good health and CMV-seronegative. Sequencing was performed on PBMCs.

The CDR3 here is CASSQERQGGRADTQYF. CDR3 DNA: TGTGCCAGCAGCCAAGAAAGGCAGGGGGGCCGTGCAGATACGCAGTATTTT. V is TRBV14 and J is TRBJ2-3; D possibly corresponds to TRBD1 (7 bases). CDR1 SGHDN and CDR2 FVKESK come from the germline V gene. This CDR3 is built from 17 residues. V gave up 0 bases and J gave up 4 bases, with 17 bases separating them. Full variable domain (outside the CDR3, taken from reference TRBV14 and TRBJ2-3): EAGVTQFPSHSVIEKGQTVTLRCDPISGHDNLYWYRRVMGKEIKFLLHFVKESKQDESGMPNNRFLAERTGGTYSTLKVQPAELEDSGVYFCASSQERQGGRADTQYFGPGTRLTVL.